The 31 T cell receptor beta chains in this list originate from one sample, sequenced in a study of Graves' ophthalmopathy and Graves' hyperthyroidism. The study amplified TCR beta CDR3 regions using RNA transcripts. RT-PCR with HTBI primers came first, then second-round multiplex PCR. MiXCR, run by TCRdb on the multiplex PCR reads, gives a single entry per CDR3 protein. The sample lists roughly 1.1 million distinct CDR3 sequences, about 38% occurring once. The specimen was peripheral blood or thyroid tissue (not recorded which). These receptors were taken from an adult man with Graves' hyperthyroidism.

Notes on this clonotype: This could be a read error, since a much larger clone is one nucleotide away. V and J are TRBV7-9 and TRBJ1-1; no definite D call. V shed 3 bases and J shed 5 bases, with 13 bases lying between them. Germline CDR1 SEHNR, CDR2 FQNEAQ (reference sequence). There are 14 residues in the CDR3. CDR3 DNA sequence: TGTGCCAGCAGCTTCTTGAGAGGGAAAACTGAAGCTTTCTTT. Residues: CASSFLRGKTEAFF.

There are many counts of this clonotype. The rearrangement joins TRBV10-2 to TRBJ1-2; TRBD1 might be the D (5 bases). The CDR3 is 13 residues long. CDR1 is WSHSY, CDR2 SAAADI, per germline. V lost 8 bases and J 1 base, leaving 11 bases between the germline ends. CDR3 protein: CASSRENNYGYTF. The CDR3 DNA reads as TGCGCCAGCTCCAGGGAGAATAACTATGGCTACACCTTC.

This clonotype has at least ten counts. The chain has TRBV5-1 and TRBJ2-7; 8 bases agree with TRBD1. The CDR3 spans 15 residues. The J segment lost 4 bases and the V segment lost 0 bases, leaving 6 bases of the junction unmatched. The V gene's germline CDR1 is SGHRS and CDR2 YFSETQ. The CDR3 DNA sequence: TGCGCCAGCAGCTTGGGGACAGGGCTGGCATACGAGCAGTACTTC. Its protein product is CASSLGTGLAYEQYF.

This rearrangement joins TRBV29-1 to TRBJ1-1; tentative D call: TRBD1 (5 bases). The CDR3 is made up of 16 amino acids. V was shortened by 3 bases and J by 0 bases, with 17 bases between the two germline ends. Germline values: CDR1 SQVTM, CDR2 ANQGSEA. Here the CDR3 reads CSVEAGLGGLNTEAFF. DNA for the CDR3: TGCAGCGTTGAGGCGGGACTGGGTGGTCTGAACACTGAAGCTTTCTTT.

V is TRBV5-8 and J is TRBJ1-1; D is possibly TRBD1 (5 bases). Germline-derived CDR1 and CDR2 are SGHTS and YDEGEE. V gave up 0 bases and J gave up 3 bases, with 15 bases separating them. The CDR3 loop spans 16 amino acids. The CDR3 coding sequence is TGTGCCAGCAGCTTGGGGGGCCTTGCGGGGGACACTGAAGCTTTCTTT. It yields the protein CASSLGGLAGDTEAFF.

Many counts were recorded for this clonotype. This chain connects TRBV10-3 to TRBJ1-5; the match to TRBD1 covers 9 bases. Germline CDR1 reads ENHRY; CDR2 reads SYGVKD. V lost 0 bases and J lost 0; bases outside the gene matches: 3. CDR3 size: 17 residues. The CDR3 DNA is TGTGCCATCAGTGAGTCCGGGACAGGGACTAGCAATCAGCCCCAGCATTTT. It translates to CAISESGTGTSNQPQHF.

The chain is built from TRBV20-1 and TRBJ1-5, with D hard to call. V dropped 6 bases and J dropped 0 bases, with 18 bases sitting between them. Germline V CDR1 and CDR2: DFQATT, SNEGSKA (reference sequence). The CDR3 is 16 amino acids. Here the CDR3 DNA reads TGCAGTGCCCACCCCTATCGCCGTAATAGCAATCAGCCCCAGCATTTT. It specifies CSAHPYRRNSNQPQHF.

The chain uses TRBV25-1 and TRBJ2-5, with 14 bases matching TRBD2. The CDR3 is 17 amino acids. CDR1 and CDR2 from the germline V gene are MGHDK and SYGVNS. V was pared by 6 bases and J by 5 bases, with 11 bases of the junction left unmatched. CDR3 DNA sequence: TGTGCCAGCAGCGCCGCAAGGACTAGCGGGGGGCGGGAGACCCAGTACTTC. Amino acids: CASSAARTSGGRETQYF.

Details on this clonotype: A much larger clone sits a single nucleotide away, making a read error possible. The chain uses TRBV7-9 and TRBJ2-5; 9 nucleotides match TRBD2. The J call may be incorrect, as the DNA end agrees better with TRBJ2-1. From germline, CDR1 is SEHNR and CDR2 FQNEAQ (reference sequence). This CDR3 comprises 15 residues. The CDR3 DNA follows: TGTGCCAGCAGCACATGGACTAGCGCTGGCGAGACCCAGTTCTTC. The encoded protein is CASSTWTSAGETQFF.

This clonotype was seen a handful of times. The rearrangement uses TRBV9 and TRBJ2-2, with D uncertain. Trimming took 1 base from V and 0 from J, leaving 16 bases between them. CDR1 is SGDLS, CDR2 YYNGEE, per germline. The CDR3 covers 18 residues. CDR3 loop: CASSVSGSISANTGELFF. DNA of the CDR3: TGTGCCAGCAGCGTAAGTGGTAGCATATCCGCGAACACCGGGGAGCTGTTTTTT.

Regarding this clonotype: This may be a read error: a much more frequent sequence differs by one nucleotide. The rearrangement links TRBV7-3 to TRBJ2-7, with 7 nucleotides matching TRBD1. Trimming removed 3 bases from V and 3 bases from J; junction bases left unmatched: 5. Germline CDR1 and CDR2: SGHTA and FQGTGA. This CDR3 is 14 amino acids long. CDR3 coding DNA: TGTGCCAGCAGCTTCCGGGCAGGGGGCTACGAGCAGTACTTC. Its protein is CASSFRAGGYEQYF. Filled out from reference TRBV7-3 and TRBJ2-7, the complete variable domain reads GAGVSQTPSNKVTEKGKYVELRCDPISGHTALYWYRQSLGQGPEFLIYFQGTGAADDSGLPNDRFFAVRPEGSVSTLKIQRTERGDSAVYLCASSFRAGGYEQYFGPGTRLTVT.

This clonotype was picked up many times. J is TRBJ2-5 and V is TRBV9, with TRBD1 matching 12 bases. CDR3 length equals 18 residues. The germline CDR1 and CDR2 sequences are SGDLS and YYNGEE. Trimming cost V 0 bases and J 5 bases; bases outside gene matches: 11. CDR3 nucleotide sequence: TGTGCCAGCAGCGTAGCGCGGGCCCCTGGGACAGGGGGCGAGACCCAGTACTTC. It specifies CASSVARAPGTGGETQYF. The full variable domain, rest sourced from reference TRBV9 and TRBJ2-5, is DSGVTQTPKHLITATGQRVTLRCSPRSGDLSVYWYQQSLDQGLQFLIQYYNGEERAKGNILERFSAQQFPDLHSELNLSSLELGDSALYFCASSVARAPGTGGETQYFGPGTRLLVL.

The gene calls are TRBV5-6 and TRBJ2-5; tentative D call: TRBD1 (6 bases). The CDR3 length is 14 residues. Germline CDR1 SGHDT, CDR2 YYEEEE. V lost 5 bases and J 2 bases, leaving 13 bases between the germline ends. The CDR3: CASSATGRQETQYF. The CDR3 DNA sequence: TGTGCCAGCAGTGCCACAGGGCGACAAGAGACCCAGTACTTC.

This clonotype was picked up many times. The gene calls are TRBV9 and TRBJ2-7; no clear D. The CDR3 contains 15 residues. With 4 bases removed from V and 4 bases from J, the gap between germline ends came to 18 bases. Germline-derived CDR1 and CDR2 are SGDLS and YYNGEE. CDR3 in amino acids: CASSPRLQLGYEQYF. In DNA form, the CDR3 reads TGTGCCAGCAGCCCCAGGTTACAGCTCGGGTACGAGCAGTACTTC.

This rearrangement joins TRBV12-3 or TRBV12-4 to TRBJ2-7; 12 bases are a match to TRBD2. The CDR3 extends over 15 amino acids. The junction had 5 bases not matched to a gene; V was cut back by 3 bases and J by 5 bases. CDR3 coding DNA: TGTGCCAGCAGTTTCGCGACTAGCGGGAGTCACGAGCAGTACTTC. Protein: CASSFATSGSHEQYF.

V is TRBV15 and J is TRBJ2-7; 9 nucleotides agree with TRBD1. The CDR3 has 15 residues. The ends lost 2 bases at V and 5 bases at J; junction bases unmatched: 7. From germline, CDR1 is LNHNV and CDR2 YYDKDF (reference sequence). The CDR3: CATSRPGTGSNEQYF. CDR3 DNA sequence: TGTGCCACCAGCAGACCTGGGACAGGGAGCAACGAGCAGTACTTC.

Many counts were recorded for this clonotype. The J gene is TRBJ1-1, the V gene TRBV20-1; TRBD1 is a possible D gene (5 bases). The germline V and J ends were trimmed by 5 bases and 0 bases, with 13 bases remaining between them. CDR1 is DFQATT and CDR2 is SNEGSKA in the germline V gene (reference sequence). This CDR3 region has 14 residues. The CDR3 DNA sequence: TGCAGTGCTCCTACCCCGGGGGTGAACACTGAAGCTTTCTTT. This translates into CSAPTPGVNTEAFF.

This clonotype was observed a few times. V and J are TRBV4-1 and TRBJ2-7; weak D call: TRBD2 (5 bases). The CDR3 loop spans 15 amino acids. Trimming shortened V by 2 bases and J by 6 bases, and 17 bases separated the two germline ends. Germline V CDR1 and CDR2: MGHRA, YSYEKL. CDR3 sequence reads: CASSQLLDYRFEQYF. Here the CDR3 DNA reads TGCGCCAGCAGCCAATTACTAGATTATCGATTCGAGCAGTACTTC.

The CDR3 loop reads CSARDYAGDFYEQYF. The DNA of the CDR3 is TGCAGTGCTAGAGATTACGCGGGGGATTTCTACGAGCAGTACTTC. V gene TRBV20-1 combines with J gene TRBJ2-7, with 7 positions matching TRBD2. The CDR3 covers 15 residues. V gave up 0 bases and J gave up 3 bases; unmatched junction bases: 8. Germline assignment: CDR1 DFQATT and CDR2 SNEGSKA (reference sequence).

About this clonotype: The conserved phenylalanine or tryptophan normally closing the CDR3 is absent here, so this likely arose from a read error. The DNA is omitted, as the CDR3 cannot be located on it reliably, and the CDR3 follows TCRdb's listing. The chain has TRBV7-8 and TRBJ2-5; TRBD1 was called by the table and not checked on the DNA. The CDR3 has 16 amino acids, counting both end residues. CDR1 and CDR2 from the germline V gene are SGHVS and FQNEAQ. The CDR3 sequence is CASSSYWGRDGYTFGS.

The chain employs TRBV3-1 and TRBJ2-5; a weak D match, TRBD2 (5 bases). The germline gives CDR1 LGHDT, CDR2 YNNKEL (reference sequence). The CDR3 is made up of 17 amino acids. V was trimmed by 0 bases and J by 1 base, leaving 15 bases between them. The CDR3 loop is CASSQDPPLAPQETQYF. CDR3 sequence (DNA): TGTGCCAGCAGCCAAGACCCGCCCCTAGCCCCCCAAGAGACCCAGTACTTC.

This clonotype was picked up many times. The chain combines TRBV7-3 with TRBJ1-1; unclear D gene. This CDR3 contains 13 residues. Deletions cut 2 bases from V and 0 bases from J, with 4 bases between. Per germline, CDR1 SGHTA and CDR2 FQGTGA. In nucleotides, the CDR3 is TGTGCCAGCAGCTTATTAGTGAACACTGAAGCTTTCTTT. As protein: CASSLLVNTEAFF.

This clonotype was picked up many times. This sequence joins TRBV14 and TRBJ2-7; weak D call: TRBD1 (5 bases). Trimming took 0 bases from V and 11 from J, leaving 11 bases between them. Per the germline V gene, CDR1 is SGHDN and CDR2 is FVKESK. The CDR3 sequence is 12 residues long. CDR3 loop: CASSQETGSEYF. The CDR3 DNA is TGTGCCAGCAGCCAAGAAACAGGATCGGAGTACTTC.

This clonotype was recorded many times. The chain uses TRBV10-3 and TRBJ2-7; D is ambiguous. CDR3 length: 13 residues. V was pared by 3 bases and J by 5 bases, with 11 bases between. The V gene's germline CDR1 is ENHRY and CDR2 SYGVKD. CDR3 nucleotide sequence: TGTGCCATCAGTGACGTTAATGACCACGAGCAGTACTTC. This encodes CAISDVNDHEQYF.

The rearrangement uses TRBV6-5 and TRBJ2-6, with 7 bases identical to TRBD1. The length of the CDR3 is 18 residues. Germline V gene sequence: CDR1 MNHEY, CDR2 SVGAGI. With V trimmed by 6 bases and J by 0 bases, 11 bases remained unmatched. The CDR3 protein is CASRDFVTGSSGANVLTF. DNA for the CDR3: TGTGCCAGCAGAGACTTCGTGACAGGGAGCTCTGGGGCCAACGTCCTGACTTTC.

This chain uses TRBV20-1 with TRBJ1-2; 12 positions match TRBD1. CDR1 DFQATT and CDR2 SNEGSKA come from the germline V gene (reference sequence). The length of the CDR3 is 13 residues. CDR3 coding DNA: TGCTCACCTACCCGGGACAGGGGGCCTGGCTACACCTTC. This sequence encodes CSPTRDRGPGYTF.

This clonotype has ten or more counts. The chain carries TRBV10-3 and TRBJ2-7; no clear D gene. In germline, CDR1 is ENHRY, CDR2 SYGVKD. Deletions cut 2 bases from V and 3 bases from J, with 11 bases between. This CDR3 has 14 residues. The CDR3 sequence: CAISEGWSNYEQYF. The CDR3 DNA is TGTGCCATCAGTGAGGGTTGGTCTAACTACGAGCAGTACTTC.

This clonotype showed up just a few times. CDR3 sequence reads: CASSYTGPGELFF. In nucleotides, the CDR3 is TGTGCCAGCAGTTACACTGGGCCCGGGGAGCTGTTTTTT. The chain recombines TRBV6-2 or TRBV6-3 with TRBJ2-2; D ambiguous. The CDR3 spans 13 residues. The V gene lost 2 bases and the J gene lost 6 bases, with 7 bases spanning the gap. Germline V gene sequence: CDR1 MNHEY, CDR2 SVGEGT.

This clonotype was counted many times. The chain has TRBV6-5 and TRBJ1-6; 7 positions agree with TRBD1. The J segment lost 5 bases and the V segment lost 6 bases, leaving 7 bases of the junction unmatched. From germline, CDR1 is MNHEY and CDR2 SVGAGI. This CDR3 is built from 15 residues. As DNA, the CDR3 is TGTGCCAGCAGCTCGCCTACAGGGGATAATTCACCCCTCCACTTT. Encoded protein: CASSSPTGDNSPLHF.

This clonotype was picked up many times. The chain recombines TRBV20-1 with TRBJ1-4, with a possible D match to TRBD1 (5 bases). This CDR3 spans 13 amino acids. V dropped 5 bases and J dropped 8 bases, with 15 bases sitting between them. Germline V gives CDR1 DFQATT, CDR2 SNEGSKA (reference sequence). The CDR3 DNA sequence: TGCAGTGCTCACCGGGACGTGGGCGAAAAACTGTTTTTT. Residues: CSAHRDVGEKLFF.

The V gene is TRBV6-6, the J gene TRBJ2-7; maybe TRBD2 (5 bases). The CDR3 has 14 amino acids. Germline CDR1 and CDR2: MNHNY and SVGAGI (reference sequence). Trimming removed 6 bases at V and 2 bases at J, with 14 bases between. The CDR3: CASRSPRDTYEQYF. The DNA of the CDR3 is TGTGCCAGCAGGAGTCCCCGGGATACCTACGAGCAGTACTTC.